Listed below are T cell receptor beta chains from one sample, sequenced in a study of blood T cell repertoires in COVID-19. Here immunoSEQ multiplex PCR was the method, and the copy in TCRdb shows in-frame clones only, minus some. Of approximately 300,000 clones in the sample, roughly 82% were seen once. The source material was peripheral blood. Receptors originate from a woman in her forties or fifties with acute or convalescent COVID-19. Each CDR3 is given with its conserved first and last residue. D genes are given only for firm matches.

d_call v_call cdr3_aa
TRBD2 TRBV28 CASSLSASGSVDTQYF
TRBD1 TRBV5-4 CASSLSAGQNEAFF
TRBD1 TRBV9 CASSVGQGALEETQYF
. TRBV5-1 CASSTISSYTIATEAFF
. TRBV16 CASRTEGIHNYGYTF
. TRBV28 CASSLVSPHDSVRSGIYGYTF
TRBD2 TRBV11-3 CASSFALAGAGELFF
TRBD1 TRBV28 CASSRTGPVFNYGYTF
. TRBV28 CASSLISWEGNTEAFF
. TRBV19 CASSISQTGRSNYGYTF
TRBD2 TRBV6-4 CASSPAGGTLYEQYF
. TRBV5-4 CASSLRGSGGELFF
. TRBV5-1 CASSETRSGGETQYF
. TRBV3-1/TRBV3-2 CASSQERTDTTYEQYF
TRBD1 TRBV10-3 CAIGRDRSNYGYTF
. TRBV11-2 CASSSPDSLMNTEAFF
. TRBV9 CASSVGHQSTDTQYF
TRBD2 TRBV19 CASSTSGVIHTDTQYF
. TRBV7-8 CASSIRTGLSEAFF
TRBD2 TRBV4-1 CASSLAWTSGTTSIYEQYF
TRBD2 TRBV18 CASSPPPAGGSTDTQYF
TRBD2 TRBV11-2 CASSLSPPGSSGRTGELFF